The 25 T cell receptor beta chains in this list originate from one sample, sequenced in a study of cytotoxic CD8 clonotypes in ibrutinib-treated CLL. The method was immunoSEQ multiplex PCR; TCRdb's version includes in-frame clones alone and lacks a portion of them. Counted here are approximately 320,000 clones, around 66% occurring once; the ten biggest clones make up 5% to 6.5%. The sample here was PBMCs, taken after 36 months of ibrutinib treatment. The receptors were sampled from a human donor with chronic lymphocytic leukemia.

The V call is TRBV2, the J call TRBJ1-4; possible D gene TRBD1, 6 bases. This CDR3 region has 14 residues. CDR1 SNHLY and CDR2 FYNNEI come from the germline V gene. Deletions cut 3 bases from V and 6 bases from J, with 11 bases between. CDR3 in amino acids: CASSDRGADEKLFF. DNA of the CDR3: TGTGCCAGCAGTGATCGGGGGGCAGATGAAAAACTGTTTTTT.

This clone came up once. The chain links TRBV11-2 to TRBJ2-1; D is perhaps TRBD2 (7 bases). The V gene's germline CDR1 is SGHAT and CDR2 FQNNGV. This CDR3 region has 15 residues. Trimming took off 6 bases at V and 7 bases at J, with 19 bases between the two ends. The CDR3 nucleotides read TGTGCCAGCAGGCCGGTTCGAGGGGGGGAAAATGAGCAGTTCTTC. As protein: CASRPVRGGENEQFF.

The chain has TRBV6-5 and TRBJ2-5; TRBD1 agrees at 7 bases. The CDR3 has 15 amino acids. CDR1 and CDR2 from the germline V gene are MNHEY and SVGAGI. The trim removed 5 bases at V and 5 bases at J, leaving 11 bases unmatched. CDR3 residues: CASSQPSGGVETQYF. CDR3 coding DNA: TGTGCCAGCAGTCAGCCTTCAGGGGGTGTTGAGACCCAGTACTTC.

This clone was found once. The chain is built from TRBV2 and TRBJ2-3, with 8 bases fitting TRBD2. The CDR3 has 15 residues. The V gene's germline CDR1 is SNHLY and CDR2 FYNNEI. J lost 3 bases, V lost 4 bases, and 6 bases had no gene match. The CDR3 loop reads CASSGSAGDTDTQYF. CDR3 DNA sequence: TGTGCCAGCAGTGGCTCAGCGGGAGATACAGATACGCAGTATTTT.

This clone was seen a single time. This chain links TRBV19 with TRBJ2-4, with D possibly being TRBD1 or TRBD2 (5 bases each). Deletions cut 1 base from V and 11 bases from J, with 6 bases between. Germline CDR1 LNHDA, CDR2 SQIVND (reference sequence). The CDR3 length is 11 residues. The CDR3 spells CASSIVGLQYF. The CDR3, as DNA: TGTGCCAGTAGTATAGTGGGACTTCAGTACTTC.

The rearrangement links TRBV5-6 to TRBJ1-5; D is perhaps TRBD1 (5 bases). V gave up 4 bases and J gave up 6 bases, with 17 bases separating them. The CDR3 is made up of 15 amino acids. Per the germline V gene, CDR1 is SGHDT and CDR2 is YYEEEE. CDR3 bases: TGTGCCAGCAGCCCGGGACGGGGCAGGATTCAGCCCCAGCATTTT. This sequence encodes CASSPGRGRIQPQHF.

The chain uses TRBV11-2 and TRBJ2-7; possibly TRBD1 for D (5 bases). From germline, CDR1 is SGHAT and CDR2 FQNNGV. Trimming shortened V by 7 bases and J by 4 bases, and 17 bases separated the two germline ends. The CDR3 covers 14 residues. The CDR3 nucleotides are TGTGCCAGCACCCCTATCCCAGGGTCGTACGAGCAGTACTTC. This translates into CASTPIPGSYEQYF.

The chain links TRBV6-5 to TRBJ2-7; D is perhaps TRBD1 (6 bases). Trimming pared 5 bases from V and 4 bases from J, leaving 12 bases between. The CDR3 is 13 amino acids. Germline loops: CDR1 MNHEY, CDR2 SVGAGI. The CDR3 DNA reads TGTGCCAGCAGTCCCGGACAGTTATACGAGCAGTACTTC. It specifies CASSPGQLYEQYF.

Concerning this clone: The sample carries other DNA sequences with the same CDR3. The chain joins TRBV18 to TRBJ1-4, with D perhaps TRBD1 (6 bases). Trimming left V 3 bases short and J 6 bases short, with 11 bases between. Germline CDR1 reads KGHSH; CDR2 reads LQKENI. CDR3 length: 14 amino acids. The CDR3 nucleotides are TGTGCCAGCTCACCCCAGGGGTGGGATGAAAAACTGTTTTTT. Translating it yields CASSPQGWDEKLFF.

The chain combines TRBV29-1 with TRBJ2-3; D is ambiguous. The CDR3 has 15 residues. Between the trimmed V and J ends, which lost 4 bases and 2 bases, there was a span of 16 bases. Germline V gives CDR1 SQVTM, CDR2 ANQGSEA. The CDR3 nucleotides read TGCAGCGTTGGAGAATCGACAAGCGACACAGATACGCAGTATTTT. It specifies CSVGESTSDTDTQYF.

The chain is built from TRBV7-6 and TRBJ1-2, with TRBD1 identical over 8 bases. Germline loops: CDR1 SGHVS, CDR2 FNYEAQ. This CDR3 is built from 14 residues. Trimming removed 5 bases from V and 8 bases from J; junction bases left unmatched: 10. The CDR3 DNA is TGTGCCAGCAGCCGAGGACAGGGAAATTGGGGCTACACCTTC. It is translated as CASSRGQGNWGYTF.

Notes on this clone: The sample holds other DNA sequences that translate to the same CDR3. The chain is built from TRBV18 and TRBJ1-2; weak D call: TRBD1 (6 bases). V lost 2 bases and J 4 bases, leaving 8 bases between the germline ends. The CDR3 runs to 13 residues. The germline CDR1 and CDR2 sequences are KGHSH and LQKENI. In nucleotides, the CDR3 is TGTGCCAGCTCACCAACAGGGAGCTATGGCTACACCTTC. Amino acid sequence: CASSPTGSYGYTF.

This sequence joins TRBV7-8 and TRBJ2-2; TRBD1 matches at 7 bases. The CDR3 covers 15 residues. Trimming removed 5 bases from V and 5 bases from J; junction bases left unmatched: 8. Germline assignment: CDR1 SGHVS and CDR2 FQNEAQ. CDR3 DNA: TGTGCCAGCAGCCTTCCGACAGGGTTTACCGGGGAGCTGTTTTTT. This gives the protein CASSLPTGFTGELFF.

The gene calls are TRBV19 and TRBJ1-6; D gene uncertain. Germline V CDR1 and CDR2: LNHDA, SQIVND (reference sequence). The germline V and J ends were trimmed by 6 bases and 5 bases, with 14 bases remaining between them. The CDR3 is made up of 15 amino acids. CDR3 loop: CASSRRTPHNSPLHF. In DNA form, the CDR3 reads TGTGCCAGTAGCCGGCGGACTCCCCATAATTCACCCCTCCACTTT.

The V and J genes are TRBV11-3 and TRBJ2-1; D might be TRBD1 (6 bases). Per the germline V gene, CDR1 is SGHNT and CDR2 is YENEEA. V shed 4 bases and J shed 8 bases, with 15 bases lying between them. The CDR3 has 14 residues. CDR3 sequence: CASSSNRVGDEQFF. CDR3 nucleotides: TGTGCCAGCAGCTCGAACAGGGTTGGGGATGAGCAGTTCTTC.

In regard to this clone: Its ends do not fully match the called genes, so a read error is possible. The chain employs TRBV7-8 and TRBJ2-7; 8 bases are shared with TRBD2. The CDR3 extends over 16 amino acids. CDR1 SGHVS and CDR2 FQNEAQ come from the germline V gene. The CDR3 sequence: CASSLGTSSLSYEQYF. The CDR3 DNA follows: TGTGCCAGCAGTTTAGGGACTAGTTCGCTCTCCTACGAGCAGTACTTC.

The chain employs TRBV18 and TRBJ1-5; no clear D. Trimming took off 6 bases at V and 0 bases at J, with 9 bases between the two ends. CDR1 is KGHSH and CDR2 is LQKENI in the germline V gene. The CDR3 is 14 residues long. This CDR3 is CASSVTGSNQPQHF. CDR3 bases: TGTGCCAGCTCGGTGACGGGTAGCAATCAGCCCCAGCATTTT.

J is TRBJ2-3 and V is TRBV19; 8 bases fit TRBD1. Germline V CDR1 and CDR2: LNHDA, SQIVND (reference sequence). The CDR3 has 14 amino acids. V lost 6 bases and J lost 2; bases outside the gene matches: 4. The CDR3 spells CASSRTGNTDTQYF. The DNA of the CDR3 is TGTGCCAGTAGCCGGACAGGGAACACAGATACGCAGTATTTT.

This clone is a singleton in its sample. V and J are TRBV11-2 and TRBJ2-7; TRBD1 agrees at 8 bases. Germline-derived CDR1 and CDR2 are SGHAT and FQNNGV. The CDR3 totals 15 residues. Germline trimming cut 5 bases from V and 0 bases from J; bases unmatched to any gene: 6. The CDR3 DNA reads TGTGCCAGCAGCCCCTGGACAGGGCCCTCCTACGAGCAGTACTTC. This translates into CASSPWTGPSYEQYF.

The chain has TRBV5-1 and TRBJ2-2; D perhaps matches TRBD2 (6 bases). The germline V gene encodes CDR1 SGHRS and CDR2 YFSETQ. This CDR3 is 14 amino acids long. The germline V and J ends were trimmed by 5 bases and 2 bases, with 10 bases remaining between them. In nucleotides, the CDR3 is TGCGCCAGCAGACGGGACTCAAACACCGGGGAGCTGTTTTTT. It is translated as CASRRDSNTGELFF. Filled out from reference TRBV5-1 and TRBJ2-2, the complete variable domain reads KAGVTQTPRYLIKTRGQQVTLSCSPISGHRSVSWYQQTPGQGLQFLFEYFSETQRNKGNFPGRFSGRQFSNSRSEMNVSTLELGDSALYLCASRRDSNTGELFFGEGSRLTVL.

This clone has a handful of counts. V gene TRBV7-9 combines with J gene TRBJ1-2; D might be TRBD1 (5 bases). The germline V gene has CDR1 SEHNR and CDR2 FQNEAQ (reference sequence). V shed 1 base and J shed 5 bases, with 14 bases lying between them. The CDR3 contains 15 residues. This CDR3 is CASSLGPGSSYGYTF. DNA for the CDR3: TGTGCCAGCAGCTTAGGGCCAGGGAGCTCTTATGGCTACACCTTC.

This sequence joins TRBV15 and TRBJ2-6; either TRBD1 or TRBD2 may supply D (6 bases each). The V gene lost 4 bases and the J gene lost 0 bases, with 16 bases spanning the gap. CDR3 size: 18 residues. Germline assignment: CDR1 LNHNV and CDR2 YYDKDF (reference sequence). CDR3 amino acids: CATSTERGVFSGANVLTF. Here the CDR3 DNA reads TGTGCCACCAGCACAGAGAGGGGGGTTTTCTCTGGGGCCAACGTCCTGACTTTC.

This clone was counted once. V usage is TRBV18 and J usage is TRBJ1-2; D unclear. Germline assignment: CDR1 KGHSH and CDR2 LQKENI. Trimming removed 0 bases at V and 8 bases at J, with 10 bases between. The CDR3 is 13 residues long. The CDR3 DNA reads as TGTGCCAGCTCACCACCAGGGCCTTGGGGCTACACCTTC. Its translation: CASSPPGPWGYTF.

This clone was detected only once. CDR3 residues: CASQGGGNEQFF. CDR3 DNA: TGTGCCAGCCAAGGGGGGGGCAATGAGCAGTTCTTC. V gene TRBV27 combines with J gene TRBJ2-1; D perhaps matches TRBD2 (7 bases). The CDR3 is 12 amino acids. CDR1 MNHEY and CDR2 SMNVEV come from the germline V gene (reference sequence). V was clipped by 8 bases and J by 6 bases, with 11 bases between them.

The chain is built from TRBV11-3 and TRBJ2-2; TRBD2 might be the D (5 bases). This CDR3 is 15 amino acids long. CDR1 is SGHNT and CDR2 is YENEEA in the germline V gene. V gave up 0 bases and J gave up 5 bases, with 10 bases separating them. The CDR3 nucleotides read TGTGCCAGCAGCTTAGACCCACTAGGAACCGGGGAGCTGTTTTTT. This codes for CASSLDPLGTGELFF.